This T cell receptor (beta chain) was identified in a study of PD-1 blockade in classical Hodgkin lymphoma. Clones were sequenced by immunoSEQ multiplex PCR, and TCRdb holds only the in-frame ones, with some missing. The data show about 24,000 clones, over 80% seen once. Relapse after autologous stem cell transplantation occurred in every patient, and brentuximab vedotin exposure varied. Out of thawed PBMCs, magnetic negative selection purified CD4+ T cells. Study-wide results and limits: Reports indicated that newly diagnosed patients had lower baseline TCR diversity than healthy donors did.

Points on this clone: Antigen specificity is unknown.

This specimen was CD4+ T cells from blood, taken at baseline. This clonotype was sampled from a human donor with classical Hodgkin lymphoma.

CDR3 nucleotides: TGCGCCAGCAGGCGACAGAGCACAGATACGCAGTATTTT. This translates into CASRRQSTDTQYF. This chain uses TRBV10-2 with TRBJ2-3; D perhaps matches TRBD1 (5 bases). Per germline, CDR1 WSHSY and CDR2 SAAADI. The CDR3 length is 13 residues. Trimming took 6 bases from V and 0 from J, leaving 7 bases between them.